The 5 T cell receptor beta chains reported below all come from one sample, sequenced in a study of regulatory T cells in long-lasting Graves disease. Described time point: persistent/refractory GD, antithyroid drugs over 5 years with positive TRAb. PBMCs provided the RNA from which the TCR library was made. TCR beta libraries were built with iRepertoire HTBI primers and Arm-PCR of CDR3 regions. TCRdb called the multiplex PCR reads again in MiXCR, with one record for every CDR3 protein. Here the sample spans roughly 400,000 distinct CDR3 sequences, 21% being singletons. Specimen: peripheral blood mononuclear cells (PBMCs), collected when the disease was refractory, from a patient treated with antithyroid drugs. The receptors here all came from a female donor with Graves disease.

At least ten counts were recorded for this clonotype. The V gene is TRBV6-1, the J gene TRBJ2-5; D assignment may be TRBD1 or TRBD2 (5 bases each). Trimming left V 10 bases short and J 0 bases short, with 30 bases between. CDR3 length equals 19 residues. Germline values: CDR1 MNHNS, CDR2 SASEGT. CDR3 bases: TGTGCCAACCGGGATGCAGGGACCCGATACTGCGTATACCAAGAGACCCAGTACTTC. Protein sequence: CANRDAGTRYCVYQETQYF.

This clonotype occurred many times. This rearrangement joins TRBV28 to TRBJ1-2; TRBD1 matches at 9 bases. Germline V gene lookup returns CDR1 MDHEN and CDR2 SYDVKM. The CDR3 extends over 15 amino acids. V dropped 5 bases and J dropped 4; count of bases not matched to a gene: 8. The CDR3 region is CASSQPRTGVYGYTF. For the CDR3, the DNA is TGTGCCAGCAGTCAACCCAGGACAGGGGTCTATGGCTACACCTTC.

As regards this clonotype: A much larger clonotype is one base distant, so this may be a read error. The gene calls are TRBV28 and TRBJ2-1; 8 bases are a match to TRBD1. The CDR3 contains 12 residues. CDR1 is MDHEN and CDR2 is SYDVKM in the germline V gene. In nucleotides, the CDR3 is TGTGCCGGCAGACACAGGGGGAATGAGCAGTTCTTC. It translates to CAGRHRGNEQFF.

The DNA of the CDR3 is TGTGCCAGCAGTTACCTTTTCGGAGTCGAGGACACCGGGGAGCTGTTTTTT. It encodes CASSYLFGVEDTGELFF. The chain is built from TRBV6-5 and TRBJ2-2; no reliable D call. CDR3 length: 17 amino acids. Germline V gives CDR1 MNHEY, CDR2 SVGAGI. The V end lost 2 bases, the J end lost 3 bases, and 16 bases lay between the germline ends.

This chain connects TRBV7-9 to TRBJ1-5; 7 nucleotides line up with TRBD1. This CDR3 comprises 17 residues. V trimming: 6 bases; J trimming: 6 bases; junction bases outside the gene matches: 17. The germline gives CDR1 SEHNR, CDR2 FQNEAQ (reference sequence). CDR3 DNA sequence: TGTGCCAGCAGTGATGATTTCGCCACAGGGGCCATTCAGCCCCAGCATTTT. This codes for CASSDDFATGAIQPQHF. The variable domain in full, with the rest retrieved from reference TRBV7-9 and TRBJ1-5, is DTGVSQNPRHKITKRGQNVTFRCDPISEHNRLYWYRQTLGQGPEFLTYFQNEAQLEKSRLLSDRFSAERPKGSFSTLEIQRTEQGDSAMYLCASSDDFATGAIQPQHFGDGTRLSIL.